These T cell receptor beta chains were read from a single sample in a study of T cell responses to AZD1222 COVID-19 vaccine. Sequenced by immunoSEQ multiplex PCR; TCRdb stores in-frame clones only, minus some. The table includes more than 75,000 clones, approximately 90% detected once. Material: peripheral blood, obtained on day 0 of AZD1222 vaccination. These receptor sequences come from an adult in good health. CDR3s include the opening cysteine and the closing phenylalanine or tryptophan. A D gene is named only where the DNA matches it firmly.

TRBD1 TRBV7-9 CASSRAGGDLNYGYTF
TRBD2 TRBV7-6 CASSLTGGRGAPTGELFF
NA TRBV11-1 CASSLSGLTYEQYF
NA TRBV30 CAWRSSGYTQYF
NA TRBV7-9 CASSLGTGRGPQHF
NA TRBV21-1 CASSKADRTVYSNQPQHF
NA TRBV6-1 CASSEGFIREPLHF
TRBD2 TRBV10-3 CAISDYGLAGARGETQYF
NA TRBV6-6 CASSDIMNTEAFF
NA TRBV19 CASTLGAETVKFYGYTF
NA TRBV2 CASSVNQAFF
NA TRBV18 CASSPYLTDEQYF
TRBD2 TRBV4-2 CASSPVERGGGNEQFF
NA TRBV5-1 CASSPRGGGTYEQYF
TRBD1 TRBV19 CASSQRQGQTQYF
TRBD2 TRBV4-1 CASRRGLAGDNEQFF
NA TRBV7-8 CASSSRGGFQETQYF
TRBD1 TRBV16 CASSPGTGLNYGYTF
TRBD2 TRBV15 CATSRFGLAQYNEQFF
NA TRBV7-7 CASSFAVTSTDTQYF
NA TRBV6-5 CASSYRELTDTQYF
TRBD2 TRBV11-2 CASSLDRTRSYEQYF
NA TRBV5-6 CASSLSWRETQYF
NA TRBV3-1/TRBV3-2 CASSQNALNTEAFF